Presented here are 12 T cell receptor beta chains from one specimen sequenced in a study of blood T cell repertoires in COVID-19. The data were produced by immunoSEQ multiplex PCR, yet TCRdb's version contains in-frame clones alone and is incomplete. Found here are about 120,000 clones, around 89% of them singletons; the top ten hold approximately 19%. What was sequenced was peripheral blood. These receptors all come from a human donor with acute or convalescent COVID-19. The donor label of this sample is uncertain.

This chain joins TRBV6-2 or TRBV6-3 and TRBJ2-6, with TRBD1 matching 7 bases. CDR3 length: 18 residues. V was clipped by 5 bases and J by 0 bases; unmatched bases: 10. Germline V CDR1 and CDR2: MNHEY, SVGEGT. The CDR3 DNA follows: TGTGCCAGCAGTACCCGGACAGGCCTTCCCTCTGGGGCCAACGTCCTGACTTTC. Protein product: CASSTRTGLPSGANVLTF.

This chain joins TRBV7-2 and TRBJ1-2; the D gene is possibly TRBD1 (6 bases). V shed 5 bases and J shed 4 bases, with 17 bases lying between them. CDR1 and CDR2 from the germline V gene are SGHTA and FQGNSA. This CDR3 region has 15 residues. CDR3 residues: CASSRTAIGGYGYTF. In DNA form, the CDR3 reads TGTGCCAGCAGCCGGACCGCAATAGGGGGCTATGGCTACACCTTC.

V gene TRBV5-5 combines with J gene TRBJ2-1; 7 bases fit TRBD2. Germline values: CDR1 SGHKS, CDR2 YYEKEE (reference sequence). CDR3 size: 15 residues. The V and J ends lost 2 bases and 4 bases, in that order; junction bases with no gene match: 6. The CDR3 nucleotides are TGTGCCAGCAGCTTTCGACTGGGGGGGTACAATGAGCAGTTCTTC. Translating gives CASSFRLGGYNEQFF.

This clone was recorded only once. V is TRBV28 and J is TRBJ1-5, with 7 bases lining up with TRBD1. Germline CDR1 is MDHEN and CDR2 is SYDVKM. Unmatched junction bases numbered 7, after V lost 3 bases and J lost 5 bases. This CDR3 comprises 15 residues. CDR3: CASSFDDRDYQPQHF. The CDR3 bases are TGTGCCAGCAGTTTCGACGACAGGGATTATCAGCCCCAGCATTTT. The full variable domain, its missing parts supplied by reference TRBV28 and TRBJ1-5, is DVKVTQSSRYLVKRTGEKVFLECVQDMDHENMFWYRQDPGLGLRLIYFSYDVKMKEKGDIPEGYSVSREKKERFSLILESASTNQTSMYLCASSFDDRDYQPQHFGDGTRLSIL.

J is TRBJ2-1 and V is TRBV2; D is undetermined. The CDR3 has 11 residues. With 5 bases removed from V and 5 bases from J, the gap between germline ends came to 4 bases. Germline V gene data show CDR1 as SNHLY and CDR2 as FYNNEI. CDR3 nucleotide sequence: TGTGCCAGCAGTCCTGACAATGAGCAGTTCTTC. The encoded protein is CASSPDNEQFF.

This sequence joins TRBV28 and TRBJ2-5; 10 bases are a match to TRBD1. J was trimmed by 2 bases and V by 4 bases; bases with no gene match: 7. In germline, CDR1 is MDHEN, CDR2 SYDVKM. The length of the CDR3 is 16 residues. The CDR3 here is CASSWDRGEGQETQYF. The DNA of the CDR3 is TGTGCCAGCAGTTGGGACAGGGGCGAGGGGCAAGAGACCCAGTACTTC.

The chain is built from TRBV7-2 and TRBJ2-5; D unresolved. The CDR3 is 12 amino acids. V was trimmed by 6 bases and J by 1 base, leaving 6 bases between them. Germline V gene lookup returns CDR1 SGHTA and CDR2 FQGNSA. CDR3 coding DNA: TGTGCCAGCAGTGCAGTCCAAGAGACCCAGTACTTC. Translation: CASSAVQETQYF.

The chain carries TRBV2 and TRBJ1-5; a weak D match, TRBD1 (5 bases). CDR3 length: 19 residues. The V end lost 1 base, the J end lost 1 base, and 20 bases lay between the germline ends. Germline loops: CDR1 SNHLY, CDR2 FYNNEI. CDR3 region: CASSEDVDSGAWSNQPQHF. The CDR3 DNA reads TGTGCCAGCAGTGAAGATGTCGACAGCGGGGCTTGGAGCAATCAGCCCCAGCATTTT.

The chain couples TRBV4-3 to TRBJ1-1, with D possibly TRBD1 on 6 matching bases. The V end was cut by 4 bases, the J end by 1 base, with 7 bases between. Germline CDR1 and CDR2: LGHNA and YSLEER. This CDR3 is 13 amino acids long. The CDR3 is CASSPTGNTEAFF. The DNA of the CDR3 is TGCGCCAGCAGCCCGACAGGGAACACTGAAGCTTTCTTT.

The rearrangement joins TRBV7-9 to TRBJ2-3, with unresolved D. The CDR3 consists of 12 residues. Trimming took off 2 bases at V and 4 bases at J, with 4 bases between the two ends. In germline, CDR1 is SEHNR, CDR2 FQNEAQ (reference sequence). CDR3 DNA sequence: TGTGCCAGCAGCTTACGGTCAGATACGCAGTATTTT. Translated: CASSLRSDTQYF.

This chain connects TRBV6-6 to TRBJ2-3; 8 positions agree with TRBD1. Germline V gives CDR1 MNHNY, CDR2 SVGAGI (reference sequence). J was trimmed by 4 bases and V by 2 bases; bases with no gene match: 5. The CDR3 length is 15 residues. The CDR3 sequence: CASSYLWTGSDTQYF. The DNA of the CDR3 is TGTGCCAGCAGTTACCTCTGGACAGGGTCAGATACGCAGTATTTT.

The count of this clone is one. The chain has TRBV9 and TRBJ2-7; 8 bases agree with TRBD2. The CDR3 contains 14 residues. The ends lost 3 bases at V and 2 bases at J; junction bases unmatched: 4. Germline V CDR1 and CDR2: SGDLS, YYNGEE. CDR3 coding DNA: TGTGCCAGCAGCGAGCGGGAGTTCCCCTACGAGCAGTACTTC. It translates to CASSEREFPYEQYF.